The 24 T cell receptor beta chains below come from one sample, sequenced in a study of tumor-infiltrating lymphocytes in primary liver carcinoma. It was unsorted whole blood that yielded blood RNA, and germline DNA was also extracted. cDNA specific to TCR beta was made from about 550 ng of total RNA, with a constant-region primer employed for priming. A slightly modified ARM-PCR protocol with three nested multiplex PCR rounds produced these TCR beta libraries. Each of the first two PCR rounds ran nine to ten cycles with TRBV1-TRBV30 forward and C-beta reverse primers. Each CDR3 protein is one row after TCRdb ran MiXCR on the multiplex PCR reads. The table has about 200,000 distinct CDR3 sequences, 65% seen once. The sequenced sample consisted of peripheral blood. The receptor source for this set is a woman aged 60-70 years with primary liver carcinoma and hepatitis B virus infection.

The sample holds one count of this clonotype. The V and J genes are TRBV19 and TRBJ1-2; possibly TRBD1 for D (6 bases). The V end lost 4 bases, the J end lost 7 bases, and 10 bases lay between the germline ends. Germline V gives CDR1 LNHDA, CDR2 SQIVND (reference sequence). The CDR3 totals 12 residues. This CDR3 is CASSRTGFGYTF. For the CDR3, the DNA is TGTGCCAGTAGTAGAACAGGGTTTGGCTACACCTTC.

The chain links TRBV30 to TRBJ1-4, with 7 bases lining up with TRBD1. Looked up from germline, CDR1 is GTSNPN and CDR2 is SVGIG (reference sequence). The CDR3 loop spans 14 amino acids. With 3 bases clipped from V and 8 bases from J, the junction kept 9 bases outside the gene matches. CDR3 sequence reads: CAWSTGTADEKLFF. The CDR3 DNA reads TGTGCCTGGAGCACCGGGACAGCCGACGAAAAACTGTTTTTT.

About this clonotype: The junction and the germline gene differ at one end; a read error may be behind it. The V and J genes are TRBV11-2 and TRBJ2-2; D possibly corresponds to TRBD2 (5 bases). Germline V gives CDR1 SGHAT, CDR2 FQNNGV. The CDR3 totals 17 residues. CDR3 sequence: CTSSPTPDYASTGEPFF. CDR3 nucleotide sequence: TGTACCAGCAGCCCAACCCCAGACTACGCGAGCACCGGGGAGCCGTTTTTT.

This clonotype was seen ten or more times. CDR3 coding DNA: TGTGCCAGCAGCCCCCGGACGGGGTTTGGCTACACCTTC. Its translation: CASSPRTGFGYTF. V usage is TRBV6-6 and J usage is TRBJ1-2; D is ambiguous. Germline CDR1 is MNHNY and CDR2 is SVGAGI (reference sequence). Deletions cut 6 bases from V and 7 bases from J, with 15 bases between. The length of the CDR3 is 13 residues.

The DNA of the CDR3 is TGTGCCAGCAGCCCGGACAGGGCGTATAGCTACACCTTC. Its translation: CASSPDRAYSYTF. This chain links TRBV11-2 with TRBJ1-2; TRBD1 aligns across 8 bases. Germline V gene lookup returns CDR1 SGHAT and CDR2 FQNNGV. The CDR3 consists of 13 residues. Germline trimming cut 5 bases from V and 9 bases from J; bases unmatched to any gene: 8. The variable domain in full, with the rest retrieved from reference TRBV11-2 and TRBJ1-2, is EAGVAQSPRYKIIEKRQSVAFWCNPISGHATLYWYQQILGQGPKLLIQFQNNGVVDDSQLPKDRFSAERLKGVDSTLKIQPAKLEDSAVYLCASSPDRAYSYTFGSGTRLTVV.

For this clonotype: One base away lies a much larger clone, so this may be a sequencing read error. This chain joins TRBV5-4 and TRBJ2-5; 12 nucleotides align to TRBD2. CDR3 size: 15 residues. The V and J ends lost 4 bases and 4 bases, in that order; junction bases with no gene match: 5. CDR1 is SGHNT and CDR2 is YYREEE in the germline V gene (reference sequence). The CDR3 spells CASSPRLAGVETQYF. The DNA for the CDR3 is TGTGCCAGCAGCCCCCGACTAGCGGGAGTAGAGACCCAGTACTTC.

Notes on this clonotype: It may be a read error: a sequence one base away is much more abundant. The J gene is TRBJ1-4, the V gene TRBV5-4, with 9 bases that match TRBD1. Germline CDR1 reads SGHNT; CDR2 reads YYREEE (reference sequence). This CDR3 has 15 amino acids. The CDR3 DNA is TGTGCCAGCAGCTTGTCGGGGACAGGGCTTGAAAAACTGTCTTTT. It yields the protein CASSLSGTGLEKLSF.

The CDR3: CASSEETWAEAFF. For the CDR3, the DNA is TGTGCCAGCAGTGAAGAGACCTGGGCTGAAGCTTTCTTT. The chain is built from TRBV2 and TRBJ1-1; D not certain. The CDR3 has 13 residues. Germline CDR1 and CDR2: SNHLY and FYNNEI. V was clipped by 1 base and J by 6 bases, with 9 bases between them.

The rearrangement uses TRBV7-8 and TRBJ2-1; D may be TRBD1 (5 bases). V lost 10 bases to trimming and J lost 5 bases, with 18 bases between them. CDR1 and CDR2 (germline): SGHVS, FQNEAQ. The CDR3 extends over 14 amino acids. As DNA, the CDR3 is TGTGCCAATCTAAGACAGAGTAGGCACAATGAGCAGTTCTTC. It specifies CANLRQSRHNEQFF.

This clonotype was recorded many times. This sequence joins TRBV6-6 and TRBJ2-7; D gene unclear. This CDR3 has 11 amino acids. Trimming cost V 2 bases and J 2 bases, with 1 base left between them. The germline V gene encodes CDR1 MNHNY and CDR2 SVGAGI (reference sequence). The CDR3 DNA reads as TGTGCCAGCAGTTACGCCTACGAGCAGTACTTC. Translation gives CASSYAYEQYF.

As to this clonotype: The junction departs from germline at one end; a sequencing error may be responsible. The V call is TRBV11-2, the J call TRBJ2-5; D is ambiguous. The CDR3 runs to 13 residues. The germline gives CDR1 SGHAT, CDR2 FQNNGV. CDR3 nucleotide sequence: TGTGCCAGCAGCTTATCGCCCAAAGAGAACCAGTACTTC. It encodes CASSLSPKENQYF.

Notes on this clonotype: Here the CDR3 omits its conserved ending phenylalanine or tryptophan, so a read error is the likely source. No DNA is shown, since the ends of the CDR3 on it are uncertain; the CDR3 is the one TCRdb lists. The V call is TRBV11-2, the J call TRBJ2-1; TRBD2, the table's D call, lacks a check against the DNA. Termini included, the CDR3 measures 17 amino acids. Germline loops: CDR1 SGHAT, CDR2 FQNNGV. The CDR3 loop reads CASSLGLVAGGPNEQFL.

A remark on this clonotype: The junction shows a germline mismatch at one end, possibly a read error. This chain connects TRBV10-3 to TRBJ1-3; 7 bases match TRBD1. CDR3 length equals 16 residues. The germline V gene encodes CDR1 ENHRY and CDR2 SYGVKD. CDR3 sequence (DNA): TGTGCTATCAGTGAGTCCCGACAGGGCCGCAGAAACACCATATATTTT. Encoded protein: CAISESRQGRRNTIYF.

As concerns this clonotype: Likely a read error: the CDR3 ends without its conserved phenylalanine or tryptophan. The chain combines TRBV11-2 with TRBJ2-2, with TRBD2 matching 8 bases. This CDR3 is built from 16 residues. Germline V gene lookup returns CDR1 SGHAT and CDR2 FQNNGV. CDR3 bases: TGTGCCAGTAGCTTAGCCGGGAGGGCCGGGACCGGGGAGCTGTTTTAT. Translated, it gives CASSLAGRAGTGELFY.

This clonotype was seen a single time. A junction end diverges from the germline sequence, so it may reflect a read error. The rearrangement uses TRBV11-2 and TRBJ2-7, with TRBD2 matching over 9 bases. The germline gives CDR1 SGHAT, CDR2 FQNNGV. This CDR3 spans 16 amino acids. CDR3 nucleotide sequence: TGCGCCAGCAGCTTTCAGGGCGGGAGGGCCTCCTACGAGCAGTACTTC. It yields the protein CASSFQGGRASYEQYF. The variable domain in full, completed from reference TRBV11-2 and TRBJ2-7, reads EAGVAQSPRYKIIEKRQSVAFWCNPISGHATLYWYQQILGQGPKLLIQFQNNGVVDDSQLPKDRFSAERLKGVDSTLKIQPAKLEDSAVYLCASSFQGGRASYEQYFGPGTRLTVT.

By proportion, this clonotype is medium-sized. V gene TRBV11-2 combines with J gene TRBJ2-5; 7 bases match TRBD1. CDR1 and CDR2 (germline): SGHAT, FQNNGV. Trimming removed 5 bases from V and 3 bases from J; junction bases left unmatched: 9. There are 15 residues in the CDR3. The CDR3 DNA sequence: TGTGCCAGCAGCGCCTGGGACAGAGGCGAAGAGACCCAGTACTTC. It yields the protein CASSAWDRGEETQYF.

The rearrangement joins TRBV6-2 or TRBV6-3 to TRBJ1-1, with D perhaps matching TRBD1 (5 bases). The germline CDR1 and CDR2 sequences are MNHEY and SVGEGT. Trimming pared 3 bases from V and 4 bases from J, leaving 15 bases between. This CDR3 is 15 amino acids long. The CDR3 DNA reads as TGTGCCAGCAGTTATTCAGGGTCGAAGGGCACTGAAGCTTTCTTT. Its translation is CASSYSGSKGTEAFF.

To note about this clonotype: An end of the junction differs from the germline gene, which may be a read error. V usage is TRBV28 and J usage is TRBJ2-3; 11 nucleotides align to TRBD2. CDR3 size: 18 residues. Per germline, CDR1 MDHEN and CDR2 SYDVKM. This CDR3 reads CACSLKPSGRLNTDTQYF. The DNA for the CDR3 is TGTGCCTGCAGTTTAAAGCCTAGCGGGAGGCTTAACACAGATACGCAGTATTTT.

This clonotype was found a few times. The junction departs from germline at one end; a sequencing error may be responsible. The rearrangement joins TRBV28 to TRBJ2-2; TRBD2 might be the D (7 bases). Germline-derived CDR1 and CDR2 are MDHEN and SYDVKM. This CDR3 comprises 16 residues. The CDR3 protein is CASSHREGRGTGELFF. Here the CDR3 DNA reads TGTGCCAGCAGTCACAGGGAGGGCCGTGGCACCGGGGAGCTGTTCTTT.

Only one count was recorded for this clonotype. A much more abundant neighbour one base away suggests this may be a read error. The genes are TRBV6-2 or TRBV6-3 and TRBJ1-2, with no clear D. CDR1 is MNHEY, CDR2 SVGEGT, per germline. The CDR3 has 12 amino acids. CDR3: CVSSRLRYGYTF. The CDR3 DNA sequence: TGTGTCAGCAGCCGACTACGGTATGGCTACACCTTC.

A single count supports this clonotype. This sequence joins TRBV4-2 and TRBJ2-1; perhaps TRBD2 as D (6 bases). Trimming stripped 3 bases from V and 0 bases from J, with 15 bases between. CDR3 length equals 17 residues. In germline, CDR1 is LGHNA, CDR2 YNFKEQ. Here the CDR3 reads CASSHGGSGDSYNEQFF. The CDR3 DNA is TGTGCCAGCAGCCACGGCGGTAGCGGAGACTCCTACAATGAGCAGTTCTTC.

As concerns this clonotype: Since a much larger clone is just one base distant, this may be a read error. The V call is TRBV6-6, the J call TRBJ1-5; 9 positions agree with TRBD1. The V and J ends lost 6 bases and 6 bases, in that order; junction bases with no gene match: 9. The germline V gene encodes CDR1 MNHNY and CDR2 SVGAGI (reference sequence). The CDR3 is made up of 15 amino acids. Here the CDR3 DNA reads TGTGCCAGCAGAGCCGGGACAGGGTTTGTTCAGCCCCAGCATTTT. This sequence encodes CASRAGTGFVQPQHF.

CDR3: CASCPRPGETQYF. The CDR3 nucleotides are TGTGCTAGCTGCCCCCGACCAGGAGAGACCCAGTACTTC. The V and J genes are TRBV11-2 and TRBJ2-5; D is undetermined. The CDR3 totals 13 residues. CDR1 SGHAT and CDR2 FQNNGV come from the germline V gene.

Concerning this clonotype: A much larger clone differs by one base, so this may be a read error. The chain combines TRBV5-5 with TRBJ2-1; the match to TRBD2 covers 8 bases. Germline lookup yields CDR1 SGHKS and CDR2 YYEKEE (reference sequence). The CDR3 is 13 amino acids. The DNA of the CDR3 is TGTACCAGCAGCAAGACTAGCGAGAATGAGCAGTTCTTC. Protein sequence: CTSSKTSENEQFF.